This T cell receptor beta chain was captured in a study of CD8 T cells in Susac syndrome. The CDR3 is 11 residues long. Germline-derived CDR1 and CDR2 are SGHRS and YFSETQ. V was pared by 6 bases and J by 6 bases, with 8 bases between. Sequencing of TCR beta was undertaken in CD8+ and CD4+ T cells derived from blood. Controls matched for age and sex were healthy donors. Negative isolation yielded CD4+ and CD8+ T cells, and FACS enriched TEMRA cells. RNA totalling roughly 0.45 to 1 ug underwent reverse transcription with random hexamers. TCRdb re-called the immunoSEQ multiplex PCR reads with MiXCR, one entry per CDR3 protein. The data show over 95,000 distinct CDR3 sequences, with approximately 90% seen just once and about 0.12% held by the top ten.

The genes are TRBV5-1 and TRBJ2-3, with D unclear. The receptor was derived from a human donor in good health. Sequencing used CD8+ T cells from PBMCs. CDR3: CASKAADTQYF. DNA for the CDR3: TGCGCCAGCAAAGCAGCCGATACGCAGTATTTT.